This T cell receptor beta chain was identified during a study of T-cell reconstitution after alpha-beta-depleted transplantation in children. Unique molecular identifiers were incorporated when the TCRbeta library was constructed. MiXCR, applied by TCRdb to the PCR reads, yields one record per CDR3 protein. Found here are about 460,000 distinct CDR3 sequences, more than 9.5% of them singletons; the top ten hold approximately 15%. Study-wide findings and caveats: T cells produced anew were the main source of T-cell counts and diversity one year after transplant.

This CDR3 region has 15 residues. Germline loops: CDR1 MGHRA, CDR2 YSYEKL. V was pared by 1 base and J by 3 bases, with 3 bases of the junction left unmatched. This clonotype has more than one count but fewer than ten. Its matching antigen is unknown. Here the sequenced sample was PBMCs, mostly from graft donor cells, taken 180 days after TCRalphabeta/CD19-depleted stem cell transplant. This clonotype originated in a female patient younger than 10 who had a stem cell transplant for aplastic anemia, so the T cells may come from the graft donor. The rearrangement joins TRBV4-1 to TRBJ1-1, with TRBD1 identical over 9 bases. As DNA, the CDR3 is TGCGCCAGCAGCCAAGTTAGACAGGGGGACACTGAAGCTTTCTTT. This gives the protein CASSQVRQGDTEAFF.